The 9 T cell receptor beta chains listed next were all sequenced from one sample in a study of T cell repertoires in cytomegalovirus infection (dated by TCRdb to between 2019 and 2020). Taken with the paper, the label for treatment or condition translates to: in vitro stimulation with specific CMV peptide epitopes to enrich CMV-specific T cells. The listed sequencing device is Illumina HiSeq 1500. The public reads were reprocessed in TCRdb via fastp at Q25 and MiXCR, keeping in-frame beta chains. Identical CDR3 protein sequences are pooled into one entry, listed with their most common genes and DNA. In this sample the table shows hundreds of thousands of distinct CDR3 sequences, about 30% of which occur a single time. Roughly 18% of the sample is taken by the ten largest. Their target antigens are unknown. This specimen was cultured PBMCs, taken from culture after CMV antigen stimulation. These receptors all come from a human donor in good health (CMV status not recorded). Some clones in this sample may be carry-over from other donors' samples.

In this sample, this clonotype turned up a few times. CDR3 amino acids: CASSPRDRGRSPLHF. The CDR3 coding sequence is TGTGCCAGCAGCCCCCGGGACAGGGGGAGATCACCCCTCCACTTT. J is TRBJ1-6 and V is TRBV6-1; the match to TRBD1 covers 11 bases. CDR3 length: 15 residues. Trimming removed 6 bases from V and 10 bases from J; junction bases left unmatched: 8. CDR1 and CDR2 (germline): MNHNS, SASEGT.

The V gene is TRBV12-5, the J gene TRBJ2-5, with D perhaps matching TRBD2 (5 bases). Looked up from germline, CDR1 is LGHNT and CDR2 is FRNRAP. The V end was cut by 1 base, the J end by 2 bases, with 11 bases between. The CDR3 runs to 15 residues. CDR3 nucleotide sequence: TGTGCTAGTGGTTTGGCCTCAGGAGGACAAGAGACCCAGTACTTC. As protein: CASGLASGGQETQYF.

This clonotype has a handful of counts. This chain uses TRBV4-1 with TRBJ2-3; D might be TRBD1 (6 bases). CDR1 and CDR2 (germline): MGHRA, YSYEKL. This CDR3 has 16 amino acids. V shed 2 bases and J shed 5 bases, with 17 bases lying between them. CDR3 DNA sequence: TGCGCCAGCAGCCAACCCCAACAGGGAGTGGAAGATACGCAGTATTTT. Its protein product is CASSQPQQGVEDTQYF.

This clonotype was seen only a few times. V is TRBV4-1 and J is TRBJ2-7, with a possible D match to TRBD1 (6 bases). V shed 0 bases and J shed 1 base, with 10 bases lying between them. Looked up from germline, CDR1 is MGHRA and CDR2 is YSYEKL. This CDR3 is 15 amino acids long. The CDR3 spells CASSQEGDTSYEQYF. In DNA form, the CDR3 reads TGCGCCAGCAGCCAAGAGGGGGACACTTCCTACGAGCAGTACTTC.

This clonotype was seen only a few times. The chain uses TRBV12-3 or TRBV12-4 and TRBJ2-7, with TRBD2 identical over 8 bases. Trimming removed 7 bases from V and 1 base from J; junction bases left unmatched: 9. The CDR3 is 15 amino acids. CDR3 residues: CASTPGLGGSYEQYF. For the CDR3, the DNA is TGTGCCAGCACCCCGGGACTAGGGGGATCCTACGAGCAGTACTTC.

This chain joins TRBV4-1 and TRBJ2-5, with D possibly TRBD2 on 5 matching bases. The CDR3 runs to 14 residues. Trimming removed 0 bases from V and 7 bases from J, with 12 bases in between. Germline values: CDR1 MGHRA, CDR2 YSYEKL. The CDR3 spells CASSQDPGYGTQYF. The CDR3 DNA is TGCGCCAGCAGCCAAGATCCGGGGTACGGGACCCAGTACTTC.

This chain's CDR3 is CASSVQGRDQPQHF. DNA for the CDR3: TGTGCCAGCAGCGTACAGGGTAGGGATCAGCCCCAGCATTTT. The chain carries TRBV2 and TRBJ1-5; D is possibly TRBD1 (6 bases). The CDR3 runs 14 residues. Germline assignment: CDR1 SNHLY and CDR2 FYNNEI. The ends were cut back, 6 bases at V and 5 bases at J, with 14 bases in the middle.

Many counts were recorded for this clonotype. The chain combines TRBV19 with TRBJ1-5; no reliable D call. Germline lookup yields CDR1 LNHDA and CDR2 SQIVND (reference sequence). V lost 1 base, J lost 0 bases, and 16 bases lay in between. There are 18 residues in the CDR3. For the CDR3, the DNA is TGTGCCAGTAGTATAGGAAATTTGGGCCGGTATAGCAATCAGCCCCAGCATTTT. The encoded protein is CASSIGNLGRYSNQPQHF.

Ten or more counts support this clonotype. This chain uses TRBV28 with TRBJ1-2, with D unclear. CDR1 and CDR2 from the germline V gene are MDHEN and SYDVKM. The CDR3 is 12 amino acids. Trimming shortened V by 6 bases and J by 2 bases, and 7 bases separated the two germline ends. The CDR3 DNA sequence: TGTGCCAGCAGCTTACAGAACTATGGCTACACCTTC. Protein product: CASSLQNYGYTF.